This T cell receptor (beta chain) was captured by sequencing in a study of OX40 agonist ivuxolimab in advanced cancers. At the level of the study: The study reported partial responses in three patients: one hepatocellular carcinoma, two cutaneous melanoma. Study findings and constraints: Doses of 0.1 to 3.0 mg/kg were accompanied by clonal expansion of CD4+ and CD8+ blood T cells by week 6. Several nonresponders also turned out to have low normalized T-cell clonal expansion.

Only in-frame clones appear in the TCRdb table, and some are missing; sequencing was by immunoSEQ multiplex PCR. The repertoire holds approximately 80,000 clones, with under 95% as singletons. Regarding this clone: Antigen unknown.

Germline values: CDR1 MDHEN, CDR2 SYDVKM. CDR3 size: 17 residues. The V end lost 3 bases, the J end lost 7 bases, and 23 bases lay between the germline ends. This specimen consisted of CD4+ or CD8+ T cells sorted from blood, obtained in a trial of the OX40 agonist ivuxolimab. The rearrangement joins TRBV28 to TRBJ2-3; D is perhaps TRBD2 (5 bases). The sequence derives from an adult with an advanced solid tumor such as melanoma, head and neck, liver or kidney cancer. The CDR3 DNA reads as TGTGCCAGCAGTTTCAAGTTGCGGTCGGAAGGGAGCCATACGCAGTATTTT. This codes for CASSFKLRSEGSHTQYF.